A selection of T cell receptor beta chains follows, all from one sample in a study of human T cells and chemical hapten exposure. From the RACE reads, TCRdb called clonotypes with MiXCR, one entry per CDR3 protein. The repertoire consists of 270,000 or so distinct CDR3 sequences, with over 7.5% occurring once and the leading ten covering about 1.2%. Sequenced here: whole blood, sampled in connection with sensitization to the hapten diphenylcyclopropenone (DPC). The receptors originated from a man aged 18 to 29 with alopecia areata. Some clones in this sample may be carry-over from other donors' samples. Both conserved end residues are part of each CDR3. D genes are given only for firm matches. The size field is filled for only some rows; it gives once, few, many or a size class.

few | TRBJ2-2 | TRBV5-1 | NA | CASTIEPLNTGELFF | TGCGCCAGCACAATTGAGCCATTGAACACCGGGGAGCTGTTTTTT
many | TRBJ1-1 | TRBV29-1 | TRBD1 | CSVEVRGRRTEAFF | TGCAGCGTTGAGGTCAGGGGGCGTCGGACTGAAGCTTTCTTT
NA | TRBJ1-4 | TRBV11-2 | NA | CASSLDLGEKLFF | TGTGCCAGCAGCTTAGATTTAGGAGAAAAACTGTTTTTT
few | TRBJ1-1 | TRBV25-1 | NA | CASSDSGTHSGEAFF | TGTGCCAGCAGTGATTCGGGGACCCATAGCGGTGAAGCTTTCTTT
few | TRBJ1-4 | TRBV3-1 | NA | CASSLRQGVRNEKLFF | TGTGCCAGCAGCCTTAGACAAGGCGTCCGTAATGAAAAACTGTTTTTT
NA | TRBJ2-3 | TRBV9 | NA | CASSVGRDYRADTQYF | TGTGCCAGCAGCGTAGGAAGGGATTATCGGGCAGATACGCAGTATTTT
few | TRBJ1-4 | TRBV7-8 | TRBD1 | CASSTRTGEKLFF | TGTGCCAGCAGCACCCGGACAGGGGAAAAACTGTTTTTT
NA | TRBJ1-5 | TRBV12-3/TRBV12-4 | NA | CASSLRTGNQPQHF | TGTGCCAGCAGTTTACGGACAGGCAATCAGCCCCAGCATTTT
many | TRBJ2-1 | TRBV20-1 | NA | CSAKGLLFYEQFF | TGCAGTGCAAAGGGACTTCTTTTCTATGAGCAGTTCTTC
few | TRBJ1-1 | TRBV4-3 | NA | CASSQDRAFEAFF | TGCGCCAGCAGCCAAGATCGGGCCTTTGAAGCTTTCTTT
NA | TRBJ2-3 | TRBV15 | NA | CATSGSSRDAAPDTQYF | TGTGCCACCAGCGGATCCAGTCGGGACGCAGCCCCAGATACGCAGTATTTT
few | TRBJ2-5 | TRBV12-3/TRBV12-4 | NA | CASSTLTARTQYF | TGTGCCAGCAGTACCCTCACTGCCCGGACCCAGTACTTC
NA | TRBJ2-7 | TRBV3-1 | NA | CASSQVAVSSYEQYF | TGTGCCAGCAGCCAAGTGGCAGTCTCCTCCTACGAGCAGTACTTC
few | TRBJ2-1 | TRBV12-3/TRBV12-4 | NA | CASSFAPDSRNEQFF | TGTGCCAGCAGTTTTGCCCCGGACAGCCGCAATGAGCAGTTCTTC
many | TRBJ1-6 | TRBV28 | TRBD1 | CASKGGGNSPLHF | TGTGCCAGCAAAGGGGGCGGAAACTCACCCCTCCACTTT
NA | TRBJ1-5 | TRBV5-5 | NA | CASSWATGQPQHF | TGTGCCAGCAGCTGGGCGACGGGGCAGCCCCAGCATTTT
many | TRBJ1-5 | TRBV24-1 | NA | CATSDSRRNQPQHF | TGTGCCACCAGTGATAGTAGGAGGAATCAGCCCCAGCATTTT
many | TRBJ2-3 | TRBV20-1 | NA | CSASPSRDTQYF | TGCAGTGCTAGCCCTAGTCGAGATACGCAGTATTTT
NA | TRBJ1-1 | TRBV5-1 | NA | CASSLKFSQNTEAFF | TGCGCCAGCAGCTTGAAATTTAGCCAGAACACTGAAGCTTTCTTT
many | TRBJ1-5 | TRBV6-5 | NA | CASSYSSGAQPQHF | TGTGCCAGCAGTTACTCGAGCGGGGCTCAGCCCCAGCATTTT
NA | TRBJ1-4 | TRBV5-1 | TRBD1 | CASAPETGLGEKLFF | TGCGCCAGCGCGCCCGAGACAGGGCTCGGTGAAAAACTGTTTTTT
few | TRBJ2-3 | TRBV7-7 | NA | CASSKGARGDTQYF | TGTGCCAGCAGCAAGGGGGCGCGGGGAGATACGCAGTATTTT
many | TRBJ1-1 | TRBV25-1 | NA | CASSEPGVHTEAFF | TGTGCCAGCAGTGAGCCCGGGGTGCACACTGAAGCTTTCTTT
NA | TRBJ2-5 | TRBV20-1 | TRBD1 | CSASGQGLQETQYF | TGCAGTGCTAGTGGACAGGGCCTCCAAGAGACCCAGTACTTC
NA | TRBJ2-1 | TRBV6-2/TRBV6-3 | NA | CATLVGASYNEQFF | TGTGCCACCCTGGTGGGGGCTTCCTACAATGAGCAGTTCTTC
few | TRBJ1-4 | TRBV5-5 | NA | CASSSLMDEKLFF | TGTGCCAGCAGCAGTCTCATGGATGAAAAACTGTTTTTT
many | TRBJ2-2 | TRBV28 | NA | CASSLGRFNTGELFF | TGTGCCAGCAGTTTAGGCAGGTTCAACACCGGGGAGCTGTTTTTT
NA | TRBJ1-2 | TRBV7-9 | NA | CASSDGGAGYTF | TGTGCCAGCAGTGATGGGGGAGCTGGCTACACCTTC
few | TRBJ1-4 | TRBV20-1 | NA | CSARTPGDATNEKLFF | TGCAGTGCCCGAACTCCAGGGGATGCAACTAATGAAAAACTGTTTTTT
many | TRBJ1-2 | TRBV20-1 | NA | CSARDTTAGDGYTF | TGCAGTGCTAGAGACACGACAGCCGGAGATGGCTACACCTTC
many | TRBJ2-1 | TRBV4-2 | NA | CASSQEDEQFF | TGTGCCAGCAGCCAAGAGGACGAGCAGTTCTTC
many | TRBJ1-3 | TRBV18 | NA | CASSPPGQGNTIYF | TGTGCCAGCTCACCACCGGGACAAGGAAACACCATATATTTT
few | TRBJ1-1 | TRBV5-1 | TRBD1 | CASSNRDRDYTEAFF | TGCGCCAGCAGCAACCGGGACAGGGATTACACTGAAGCTTTCTTT
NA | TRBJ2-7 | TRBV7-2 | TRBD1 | CASSVRRGLAIEQYF | TGTGCCAGCAGCGTCCGCAGGGGGCTGGCTATTGAGCAGTACTTC
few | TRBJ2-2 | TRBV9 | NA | CASSVEVSSTNTGELFF | TGTGCCAGCAGCGTAGAGGTCTCTTCTACGAACACCGGGGAGCTGTTTTTT
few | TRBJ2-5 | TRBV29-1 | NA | CSVDPGKTQYF | TGCAGCGTTGATCCGGGCAAGACCCAGTACTTC
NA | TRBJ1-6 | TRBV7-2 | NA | CASSSRTVNSPLHF | TGTGCCAGCAGCTCCCGGACGGTGAATTCACCCCTCCACTTT
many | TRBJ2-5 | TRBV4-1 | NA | CASSQTQETQYF | TGCGCCAGCAGCCAGACCCAAGAGACCCAGTACTTC
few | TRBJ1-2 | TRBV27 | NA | CASSLLWGSDYGYTF | TGTGCCAGCAGTTTATTGTGGGGTTCCGACTATGGCTACACCTTC
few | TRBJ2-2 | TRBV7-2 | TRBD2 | CASSPRSSGGAGTGELFF | TGTGCCAGCAGCCCGAGGTCTAGCGGGGGGGCCGGCACCGGGGAGCTGTTTTTT
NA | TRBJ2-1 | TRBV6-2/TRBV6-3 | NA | CASSLLNYNEQFF | TGTGCCAGCAGTCTTCTCAATTACAATGAGCAGTTCTTC
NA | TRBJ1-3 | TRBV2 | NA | CASSINTIYF | TGTGCCAGCAGTATAAACACCATATATTTT